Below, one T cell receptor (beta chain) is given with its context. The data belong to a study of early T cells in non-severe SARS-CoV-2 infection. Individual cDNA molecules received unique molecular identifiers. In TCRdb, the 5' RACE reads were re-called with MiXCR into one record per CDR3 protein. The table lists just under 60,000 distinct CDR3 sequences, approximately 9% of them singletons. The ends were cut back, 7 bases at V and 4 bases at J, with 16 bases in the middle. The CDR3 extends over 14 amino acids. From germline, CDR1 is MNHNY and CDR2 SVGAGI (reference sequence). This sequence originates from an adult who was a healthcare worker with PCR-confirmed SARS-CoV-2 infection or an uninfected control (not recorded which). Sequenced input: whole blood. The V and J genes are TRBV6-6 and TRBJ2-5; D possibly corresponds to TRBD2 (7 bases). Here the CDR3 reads CASMVGGHGETQYF. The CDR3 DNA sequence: TGTGCCAGCATGGTCGGGGGGCATGGAGAGACCCAGTACTTC.